The clone carrying this T cell receptor (beta chain) has at least ten counts. The antigen remains undetermined. PBMCs stemmed from approximately 9.1 ml fresh peripheral blood. This sample is drawn from a study of T cells in Graves' hyperthyroidism and ophthalmopathy. General observations from the study: Classification by a 13 V-J model distinguished ophthalmopathy from stable hyperthyroidism. Ophthalmopathy, as predicted by the model, came a median roughly 6.3 months after the prediction.

What was amplified from RNA transcripts were TCR beta CDR3 regions. First-round RT-PCR of the TCR CDR3 relied on the HTBI primer set. MiXCR, run by TCRdb on the multiplex PCR reads, gives a single entry per CDR3 protein. This table holds 450,000 to 600,000 distinct CDR3 sequences, 12% to 15% found once. Germline lookup yields CDR1 DFQATT and CDR2 SNEGSKA (reference sequence). Trimming removed 5 bases at V and 2 bases at J, with 7 bases between. The CDR3 totals 12 residues. The chain joins TRBV20-1 to TRBJ1-5, with D uncertain. This sequence originates from a woman aged 40 to 49 with Graves' hyperthyroidism. Sequencing was performed on blood. The CDR3 coding sequence is TGCAGTGCTTCGGCGGGCAATCAGCCCCAGCATTTT. This sequence encodes CSASAGNQPQHF.